Following are 5 T cell receptor beta chains from one sample sequenced in a study of blood T cell repertoires in COVID-19. Sequencing was performed with immunoSEQ multiplex PCR; in TCRdb, only in-frame clones are kept and a portion is missing. In the table there are over 80,000 clones, around nine tenths of which are singletons. The sequencing input was peripheral blood. The receptors derive from a man over 45 with acute or convalescent COVID-19.

The chain is built from TRBV6-1 and TRBJ2-1; tentative D call: TRBD1 (7 bases). The CDR3 sequence is 17 residues long. CDR1 is MNHNS, CDR2 SASEGT, per germline. V was pared by 0 bases and J by 8 bases, with 20 bases between. The CDR3 DNA reads TGTGCCAGCAGTGAAGCCTCCGGGACAGCCCCGGGGGATGAGCAGTTCTTC. Translation: CASSEASGTAPGDEQFF.

This chain uses TRBV2 with TRBJ2-2; the match to TRBD1 covers 8 bases. V was clipped by 8 bases and J by 0 bases; unmatched bases: 5. From germline, CDR1 is SNHLY and CDR2 FYNNEI. The CDR3 runs 15 residues. Here the CDR3 reads CASGQQGANTGELFF. CDR3 nucleotide sequence: TGTGCCAGCGGCCAACAGGGGGCGAACACCGGGGAGCTGTTTTTT.

The CDR3: CASSHLDRESYGYTF. CDR3 sequence (DNA): TGTGCCAGCAGCCACCTGGACAGGGAGAGCTATGGCTACACCTTC. The gene calls are TRBV3-1 (or the pseudogene TRBV3-2) and TRBJ1-2; TRBD1 agrees at 8 bases. J lost 4 bases, V lost 3 bases, and 7 bases had no gene match. Germline V gives CDR1 LGHDT, CDR2 YNNKEL (reference sequence). CDR3 length equals 15 residues.

This clone was seen a single time. The V gene is TRBV7-3, the J gene TRBJ2-5, with TRBD2 matching over 12 bases. The CDR3 is made up of 15 amino acids. J was trimmed by 0 bases and V by 4 bases; bases with no gene match: 0. Per the germline V gene, CDR1 is SGHTA and CDR2 is FQGTGA. CDR3 amino acids: CASSWTSGNQETQYF. CDR3 DNA: TGTGCCAGCAGCTGGACTAGCGGGAACCAAGAGACCCAGTACTTC. Supplemented by reference TRBV7-3 and TRBJ2-5, the full variable domain reads GAGVSQTPSNKVTEKGKYVELRCDPISGHTALYWYRQSLGQGPEFLIYFQGTGAADDSGLPNDRFFAVRPEGSVSTLKIQRTERGDSAVYLCASSWTSGNQETQYFGPGTRLLVL.

CDR3 nucleotide sequence: TGTGCCAGTAGTAGAACAGGCTCTGGGGCCAACGTCCTGACTTTC. It is translated as CASSRTGSGANVLTF. This rearrangement joins TRBV19 to TRBJ2-6; D is possibly TRBD1 (5 bases). This CDR3 has 15 residues. The germline V and J ends were trimmed by 4 bases and 0 bases, with 7 bases remaining between them. Germline values: CDR1 LNHDA, CDR2 SQIVND (reference sequence). Full variable domain (outside the CDR3, taken from reference TRBV19 and TRBJ2-6): DGGITQSPKYLFRKEGQNVTLSCEQNLNHDAMYWYRQDPGQGLRLIYYSQIVNDFQKGDIAEGYSVSREKKESFPLTVTSAQKNPTAFYLCASSRTGSGANVLTFGAGSRLTVL.